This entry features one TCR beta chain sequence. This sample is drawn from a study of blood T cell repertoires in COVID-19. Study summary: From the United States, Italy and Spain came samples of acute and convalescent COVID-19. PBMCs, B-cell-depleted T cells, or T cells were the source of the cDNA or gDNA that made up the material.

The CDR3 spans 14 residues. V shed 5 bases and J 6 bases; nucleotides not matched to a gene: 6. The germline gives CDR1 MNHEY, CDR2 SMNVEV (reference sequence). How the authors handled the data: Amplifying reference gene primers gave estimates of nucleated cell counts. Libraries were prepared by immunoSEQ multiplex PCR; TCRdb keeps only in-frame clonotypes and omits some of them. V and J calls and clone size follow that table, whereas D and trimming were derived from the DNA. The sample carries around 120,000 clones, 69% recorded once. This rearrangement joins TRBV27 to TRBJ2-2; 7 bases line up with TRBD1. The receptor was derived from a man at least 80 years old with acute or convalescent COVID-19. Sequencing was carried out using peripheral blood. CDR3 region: CASSQQGTAGELFF. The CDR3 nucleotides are TGTGCCAGCAGTCAACAGGGGACGGCCGGGGAGCTGTTTTTT.